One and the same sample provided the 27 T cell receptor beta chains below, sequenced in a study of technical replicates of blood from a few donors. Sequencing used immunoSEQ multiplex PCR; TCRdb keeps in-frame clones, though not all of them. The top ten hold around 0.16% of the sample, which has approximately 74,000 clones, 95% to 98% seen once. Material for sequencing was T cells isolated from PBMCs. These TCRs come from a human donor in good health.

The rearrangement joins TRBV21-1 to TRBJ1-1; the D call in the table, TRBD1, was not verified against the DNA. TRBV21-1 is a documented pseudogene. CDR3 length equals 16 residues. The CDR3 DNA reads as TGTGCCAGCAGCCCCCGAAATGGCGCAGGGAAGACTGAAGCTTTCTTT. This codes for CASSPRNGAGKTEAFF.

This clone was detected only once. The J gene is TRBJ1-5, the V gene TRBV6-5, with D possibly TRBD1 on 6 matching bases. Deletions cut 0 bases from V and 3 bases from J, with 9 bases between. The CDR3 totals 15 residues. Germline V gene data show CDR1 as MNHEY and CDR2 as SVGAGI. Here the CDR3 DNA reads TGTGCCAGCAGTTACTCGGGGGCTTTCAATCAGCCCCAGCATTTT. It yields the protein CASSYSGAFNQPQHF.

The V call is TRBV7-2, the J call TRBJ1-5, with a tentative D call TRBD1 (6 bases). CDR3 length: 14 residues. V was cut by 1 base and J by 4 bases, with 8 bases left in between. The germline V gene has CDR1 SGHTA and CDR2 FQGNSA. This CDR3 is CASSLGQGNQPQHF. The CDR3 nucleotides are TGTGCCAGCAGCTTAGGGCAGGGGAATCAGCCCCAGCATTTT.

The CDR3 loop reads CASSLGQDNSPLHF. The CDR3 DNA is TGCGCCAGCAGCTTGGGTCAGGATAATTCACCCCTCCACTTT. The gene calls are TRBV5-1 and TRBJ1-6; D remains unclear. CDR1 SGHRS and CDR2 YFSETQ come from the germline V gene. V lost 0 bases, J lost 5 bases, and 6 bases lay in between. The CDR3 totals 14 residues.

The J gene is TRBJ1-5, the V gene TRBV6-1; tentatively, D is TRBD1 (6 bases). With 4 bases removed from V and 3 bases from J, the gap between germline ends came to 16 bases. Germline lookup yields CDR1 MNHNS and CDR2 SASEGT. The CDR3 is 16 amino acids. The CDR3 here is CASSGPGQATNQPQHF. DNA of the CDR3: TGTGCCAGCAGTGGCCCGGGACAAGCGACCAATCAGCCCCAGCATTTT.

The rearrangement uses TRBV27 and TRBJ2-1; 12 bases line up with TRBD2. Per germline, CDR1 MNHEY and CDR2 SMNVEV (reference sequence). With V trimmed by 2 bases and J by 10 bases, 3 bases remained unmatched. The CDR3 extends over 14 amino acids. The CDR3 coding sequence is TGTGCCAGCAGTTTACTGGGACTAGCGGGCGAGCAGTTCTTC. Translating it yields CASSLLGLAGEQFF.

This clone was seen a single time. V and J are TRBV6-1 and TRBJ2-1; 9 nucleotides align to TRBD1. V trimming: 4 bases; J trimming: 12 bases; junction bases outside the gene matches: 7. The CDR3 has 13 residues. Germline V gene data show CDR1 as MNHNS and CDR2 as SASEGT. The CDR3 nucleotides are TGTGCCAGCAGTGCGGACAGGGGATCGGGGCAGTTCTTC. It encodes CASSADRGSGQFF.

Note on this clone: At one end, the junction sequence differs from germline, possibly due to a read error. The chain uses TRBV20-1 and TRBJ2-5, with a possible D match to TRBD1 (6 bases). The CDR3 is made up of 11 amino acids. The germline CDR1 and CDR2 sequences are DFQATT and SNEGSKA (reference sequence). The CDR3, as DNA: TGCAGTGCCACAGGGCAAGAAACCCAGTACTTC. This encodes CSATGQETQYF.

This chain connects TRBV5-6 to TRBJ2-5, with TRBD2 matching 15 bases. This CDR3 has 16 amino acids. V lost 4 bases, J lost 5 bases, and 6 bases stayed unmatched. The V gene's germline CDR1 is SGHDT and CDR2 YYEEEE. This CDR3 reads CASSRGTSGGRETQYF. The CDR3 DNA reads TGTGCCAGCAGCCGAGGGACTAGCGGGGGGCGGGAGACCCAGTACTTC.

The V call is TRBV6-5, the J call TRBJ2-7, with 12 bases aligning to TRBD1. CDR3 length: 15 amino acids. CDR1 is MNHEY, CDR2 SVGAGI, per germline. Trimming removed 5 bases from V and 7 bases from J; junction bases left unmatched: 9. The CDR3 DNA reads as TGTGCCAGCAGTCGGCCGGGACAGGGGGCTCGGGAGCAGTACTTC. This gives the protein CASSRPGQGAREQYF.

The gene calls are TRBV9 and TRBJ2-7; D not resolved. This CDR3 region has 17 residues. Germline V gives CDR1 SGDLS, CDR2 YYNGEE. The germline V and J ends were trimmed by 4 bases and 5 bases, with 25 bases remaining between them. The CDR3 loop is CASSPLAGRPGLDEQYF. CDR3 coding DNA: TGTGCCAGCAGCCCTCTCGCCGGCAGGCCCGGCCTCGACGAGCAGTACTTC.

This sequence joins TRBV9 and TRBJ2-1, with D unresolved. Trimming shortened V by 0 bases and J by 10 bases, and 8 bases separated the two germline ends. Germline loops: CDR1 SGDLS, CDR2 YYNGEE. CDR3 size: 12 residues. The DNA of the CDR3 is TGTGCCAGCAGCGTAGCGGGTGAGGAGCAGTTCTTC. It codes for CASSVAGEEQFF.

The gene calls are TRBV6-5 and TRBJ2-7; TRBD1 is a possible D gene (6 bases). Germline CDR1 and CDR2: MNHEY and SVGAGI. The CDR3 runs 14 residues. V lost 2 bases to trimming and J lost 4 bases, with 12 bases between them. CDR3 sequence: CASSYTRTVYEQYF. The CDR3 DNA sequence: TGTGCCAGCAGTTACACCCGGACAGTTTACGAGCAGTACTTC.

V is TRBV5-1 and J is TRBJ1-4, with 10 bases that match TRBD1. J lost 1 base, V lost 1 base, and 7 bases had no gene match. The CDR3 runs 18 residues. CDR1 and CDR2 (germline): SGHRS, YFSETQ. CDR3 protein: CASSLNAGQGGTNEKLFF. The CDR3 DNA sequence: TGCGCCAGCAGCTTGAATGCAGGACAGGGGGGAACTAATGAAAAACTGTTTTTT. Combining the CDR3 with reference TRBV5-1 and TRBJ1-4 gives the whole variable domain KAGVTQTPRYLIKTRGQQVTLSCSPISGHRSVSWYQQTPGQGLQFLFEYFSETQRNKGNFPGRFSGRQFSNSRSEMNVSTLELGDSALYLCASSLNAGQGGTNEKLFFGSGTQLSVL.

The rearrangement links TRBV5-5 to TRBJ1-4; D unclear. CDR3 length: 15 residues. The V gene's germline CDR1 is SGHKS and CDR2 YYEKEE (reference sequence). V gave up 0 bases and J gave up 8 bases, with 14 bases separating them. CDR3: CASSLAAARSEKLFF. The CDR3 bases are TGTGCCAGCAGCTTGGCGGCAGCGCGATCCGAAAAACTGTTTTTT. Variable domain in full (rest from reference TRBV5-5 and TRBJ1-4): DAGVTQSPTHLIKTRGQQVTLRCSPISGHKSVSWYQQVLGQGPQFIFQYYEKEERGRGNFPDRFSARQFPNYSSELNVNALLLGDSALYLCASSLAAARSEKLFFGSGTQLSVL.

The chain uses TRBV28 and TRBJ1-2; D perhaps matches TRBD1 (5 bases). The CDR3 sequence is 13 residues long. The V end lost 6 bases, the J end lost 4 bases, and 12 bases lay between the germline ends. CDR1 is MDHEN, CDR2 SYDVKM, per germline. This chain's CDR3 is CASRTVSFYGYTF. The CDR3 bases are TGTGCCAGCAGGACAGTCAGTTTCTATGGCTACACCTTC.

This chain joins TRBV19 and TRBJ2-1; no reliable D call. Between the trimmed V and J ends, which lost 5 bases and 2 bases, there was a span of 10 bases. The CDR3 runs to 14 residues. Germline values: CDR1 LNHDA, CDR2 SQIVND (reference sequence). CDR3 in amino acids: CASSELDTYNEQFF. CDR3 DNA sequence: TGTGCCAGTAGTGAGCTCGATACCTACAATGAGCAGTTCTTC.

Here the CDR3 reads CASSLWRDRSGNTEAFF. In nucleotides, the CDR3 is TGTGCCAGCAGTTTATGGCGGGACAGGAGTGGGAACACTGAAGCTTTCTTT. The chain has TRBV28 and TRBJ1-1; 8 nucleotides align to TRBD1. The germline CDR1 and CDR2 sequences are MDHEN and SYDVKM. Trimming took 0 bases from V and 1 from J; bases not matched to a gene: 7. This CDR3 comprises 17 residues.

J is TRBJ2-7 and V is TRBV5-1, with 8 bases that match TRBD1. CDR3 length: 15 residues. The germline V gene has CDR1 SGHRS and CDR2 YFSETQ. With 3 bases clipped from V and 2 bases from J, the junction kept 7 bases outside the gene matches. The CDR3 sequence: CASSSRQGLTYEQYF. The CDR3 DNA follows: TGCGCCAGCAGCTCGAGACAGGGGCTGACCTACGAGCAGTACTTC. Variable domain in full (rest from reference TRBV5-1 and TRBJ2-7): KAGVTQTPRYLIKTRGQQVTLSCSPISGHRSVSWYQQTPGQGLQFLFEYFSETQRNKGNFPGRFSGRQFSNSRSEMNVSTLELGDSALYLCASSSRQGLTYEQYFGPGTRLTVT.

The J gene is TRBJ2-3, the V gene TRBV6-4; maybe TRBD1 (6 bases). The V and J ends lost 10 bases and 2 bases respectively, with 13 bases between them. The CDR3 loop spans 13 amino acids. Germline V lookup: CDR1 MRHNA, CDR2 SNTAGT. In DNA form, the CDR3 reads TGTGCCAACGCCGGACAGAACACAGATACGCAGTATTTT. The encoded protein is CANAGQNTDTQYF.

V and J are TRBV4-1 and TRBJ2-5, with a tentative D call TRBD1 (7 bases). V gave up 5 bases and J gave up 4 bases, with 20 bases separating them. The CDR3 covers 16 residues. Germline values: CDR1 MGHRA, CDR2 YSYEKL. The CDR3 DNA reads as TGCGCCAGCAGCGGCACAGGGGAGGTAGGTCGAGAGACCCAGTACTTC. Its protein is CASSGTGEVGRETQYF.

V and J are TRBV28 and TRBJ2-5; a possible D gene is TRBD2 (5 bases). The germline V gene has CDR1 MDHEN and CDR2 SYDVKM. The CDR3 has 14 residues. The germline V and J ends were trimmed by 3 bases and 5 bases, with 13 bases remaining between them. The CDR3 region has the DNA TGTGCCAGCAGTTTGCATCTAGCAATGGAGACCCAGTACTTC. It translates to CASSLHLAMETQYF.

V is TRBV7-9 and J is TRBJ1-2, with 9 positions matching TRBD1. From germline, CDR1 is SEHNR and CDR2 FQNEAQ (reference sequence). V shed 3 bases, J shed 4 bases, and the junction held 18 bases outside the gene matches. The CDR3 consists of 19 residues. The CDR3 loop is CASSFGTGGVEGSGYGYTF. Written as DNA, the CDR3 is TGTGCCAGCAGCTTCGGTACAGGGGGCGTGGAGGGGTCTGGCTATGGCTACACCTTC. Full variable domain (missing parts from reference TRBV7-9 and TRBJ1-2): DTGVSQNPRHKITKRGQNVTFRCDPISEHNRLYWYRQTLGQGPEFLTYFQNEAQLEKSRLLSDRFSAERPKGSFSTLEIQRTEQGDSAMYLCASSFGTGGVEGSGYGYTFGSGTRLTVV.

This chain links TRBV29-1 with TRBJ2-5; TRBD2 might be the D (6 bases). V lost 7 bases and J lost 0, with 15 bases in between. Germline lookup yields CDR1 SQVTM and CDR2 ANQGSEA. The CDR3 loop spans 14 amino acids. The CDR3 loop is CSGSNGGNQETQYF. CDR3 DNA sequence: TGCAGCGGCTCCAACGGGGGTAACCAAGAGACCCAGTACTTC.

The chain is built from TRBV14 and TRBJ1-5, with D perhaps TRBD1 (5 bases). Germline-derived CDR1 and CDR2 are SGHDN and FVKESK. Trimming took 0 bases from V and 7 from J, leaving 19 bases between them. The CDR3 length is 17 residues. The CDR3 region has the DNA TGTGCCAGCAGCCAAGATCGTCCCAGGGTTGCGGGGCAGCCCCAGCATTTT. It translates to CASSQDRPRVAGQPQHF. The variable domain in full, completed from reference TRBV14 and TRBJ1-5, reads EAGVTQFPSHSVIEKGQTVTLRCDPISGHDNLYWYRRVMGKEIKFLLHFVKESKQDESGMPNNRFLAERTGGTYSTLKVQPAELEDSGVYFCASSQDRPRVAGQPQHFGDGTRLSIL.

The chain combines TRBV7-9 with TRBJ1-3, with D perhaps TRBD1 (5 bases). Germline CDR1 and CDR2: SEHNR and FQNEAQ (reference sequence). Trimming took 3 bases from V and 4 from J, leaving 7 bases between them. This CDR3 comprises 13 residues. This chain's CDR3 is CASSFTGGNTIYF. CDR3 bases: TGTGCCAGCAGCTTTACAGGAGGAAACACCATATATTTT.

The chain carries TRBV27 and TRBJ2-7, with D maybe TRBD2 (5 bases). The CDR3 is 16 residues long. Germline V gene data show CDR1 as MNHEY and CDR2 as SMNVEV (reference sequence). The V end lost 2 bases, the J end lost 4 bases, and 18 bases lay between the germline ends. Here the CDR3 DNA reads TGTGCCAGCAGTTTAGCACAGCCCGTCCGGGGTTACGAGCAGTACTTC. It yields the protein CASSLAQPVRGYEQYF.